Listed below are T cell receptor beta chains from one sample, sequenced in a study of blood T cell repertoires in COVID-19. Measured with immunoSEQ multiplex PCR; TCRdb has only the in-frame clones, and not every one. The data contain 130,000 or so clones, 65% to 90% of them singletons. The source material was peripheral blood. These TCRs come from a woman aged 60-75 years with active or convalescent COVID-19. Both conserved end residues are part of each CDR3. The D gene is left open where the match is weak. Not every row has a clone size; where given, it reads once, few, many or a size class.

TRBJ1-6,-,TRBV7-8,TRBD1,TGTGCCAGCACCCAGGGGGGACAGGGGAATTCACCCCTCCACTTT,CASTQGGQGNSPLHF
TRBJ1-5,-,TRBV6-1,-,TGTGCCAGCAGTGAAATGAGTGTGAGGCCCCAGCATTTT,CASSEMSVRPQHF
TRBJ1-5,few,TRBV29-1,TRBD1,TGCAGCGTTGAGACAGGGCAAAATCAGCCCCAGCATTTT,CSVETGQNQPQHF
TRBJ1-3,-,TRBV20-1,-,TGCAGTGCTAGTAGAGGGGAGGCTGGAAACACCATATATTTT,CSASRGEAGNTIYF
TRBJ1-2,-,TRBV3-1/TRBV3-2,-,TGTGCCAGCAGCCAAGTAGTCAACGGCTATGGCTACACCTTC,CASSQVVNGYGYTF
TRBJ2-1,-,TRBV4-1,TRBD2,TGCGCCAGCAGCCAAGGTTCGGCGCGGGGGGTCTCCTACAATGAGCAGTTCTTC,CASSQGSARGVSYNEQFF
TRBJ2-7,-,TRBV6-5,TRBD2,TGTGCCAGTAGCGGGAGAGAGGGCGAGCAGTACTTC,CASSGREGEQYF
TRBJ1-6,-,TRBV15,TRBD1,TGTGCCACCAGCAGAGATAGGGGGCGAAATAATTCACCCCTCCACTTT,CATSRDRGRNNSPLHF
TRBJ2-1,once,TRBV2,-,TGTGCCAGCAGTTCGCCCCCTATGGGAGGTAACAATGAGCAGTTCTTC,CASSSPPMGGNNEQFF
TRBJ2-7,-,TRBV7-2,-,TGTGCCAGCAGCCCGGCGGGGGCAACGTATTGGTCCGAGCAGTACTTC,CASSPAGATYWSEQYF
TRBJ2-3,-,TRBV6-1,TRBD2,TGTGCCAGCAGTGGGGAGCGAGGACTAGCGGCCTCGAGGGATACGCAGTATTTT,CASSGERGLAASRDTQYF
TRBJ1-4,-,TRBV19,TRBD1,TGTGCCAGTGCCGACAGGGGATGGGAAAAACTGTTTTTT,CASADRGWEKLFF
TRBJ2-1,-,TRBV5-6,TRBD2,TGTGCCAGCGGTCTAGCGGGACAACGTGAGCAGTTCTTC,CASGLAGQREQFF
TRBJ2-5,-,TRBV6-5,TRBD1,TGTGCCAGCAGTTTAAACGCACAGGGGGCGGGAGAGACCCAGTACTTC,CASSLNAQGAGETQYF
TRBJ1-2,few,TRBV28,TRBD1,TGTGCCAGCAGTGTTCTTACAGGGGGCTATGGAGGCTACACCTTC,CASSVLTGGYGGYTF
TRBJ1-2,-,TRBV7-9,TRBD1,TGTGCCAGCAGCCCGGGACAGGGTCGGAGGCATGGCTACACCTTC,CASSPGQGRRHGYTF
TRBJ2-3,-,TRBV9,TRBD2,TGTGCCAGCAGCGTACCTAGCGGAGCCACAGATACGCAGTATTTT,CASSVPSGATDTQYF
TRBJ2-7,-,TRBV23-1,-,TGCGCCAGCAGTCAATCCGGGACAAGCTCCTACGAGCAGTACTTC,CASSQSGTSSYEQYF
TRBJ1-2,few,TRBV19,TRBD1,TGTGCCAGTAGTAGGGGACAGGAGTATGGCTACACCTTC,CASSRGQEYGYTF
TRBJ2-1,-,TRBV5-1,TRBD2,TGCGCCAGCAGCCCACTAGCGGGGGAGCACAATGAGCAGTTCTTC,CASSPLAGEHNEQFF
TRBJ1-2,-,TRBV2,-,TGTGCCAGCAGAGGTGGCAGGGGTAACTATGGCTACACCTTC,CASRGGRGNYGYTF
TRBJ2-5,-,TRBV19,-,TGTGCCAGTAGTCCACTGGCCCTAGGCGGTCCAGAGACCCAGTACTTC,CASSPLALGGPETQYF
TRBJ2-1,-,TRBV6-1,-,TGTGCCAGCAGTGAAAGGCGGGGGCCCTACAATGAGCAGTTCTTC,CASSERRGPYNEQFF
TRBJ2-2,-,TRBV2,-,TGTGCCAGCACCCCCGGAGGGTACAACACCGGGGAGCTGTTTTTT,CASTPGGYNTGELFF
TRBJ1-2,-,TRBV4-2,TRBD1,TGTGCCAGCAGCCAAGATGTTGAGGGGGCCGTTGGCTACACCTTC,CASSQDVEGAVGYTF
TRBJ2-1,-,TRBV16,-,TGTGCCAGCAGCCAAGTGGGGGACTCCCGGAATGAGCAGTTCTTC,CASSQVGDSRNEQFF
TRBJ1-1,-,TRBV27,-,TGTGCCAGCAGAAGTACTCTGAGCACTGAAGCTTTCTTT,CASRSTLSTEAFF
TRBJ2-1,-,TRBV6-2/TRBV6-3,-,TGTGCCAGCAGTTACGCGGGACTCAAGGGGACGAATGAGCAGTTCTTC,CASSYAGLKGTNEQFF
TRBJ2-3,-,TRBV7-2,-,TGTGCCAGCAGCCCTAGTAGGGCGGGTGCAGGTACGCAGTATTTT,CASSPSRAGAGTQYF
TRBJ2-5,few,TRBV19,-,TGTGCCAGTAGCTCCCTGTACCAAGAGACCCAGTACTTC,CASSSLYQETQYF
TRBJ1-2,-,TRBV7-2,TRBD1,TGTGCCAGCAGCCCAGGACAGGCAGAAGGCTACACCTTC,CASSPGQAEGYTF
TRBJ1-2,few,TRBV6-5,TRBD1,TGTGCCAGCAGTCCGACAGGGACGATCTATGGCTACACCTTC,CASSPTGTIYGYTF
TRBJ2-6,-,TRBV19,-,TGTGCCAGTAGCCCTAGGGGGGCCAACGTCCTGACTTTC,CASSPRGANVLTF
TRBJ2-3,-,TRBV19,TRBD1,TGTGCCAGTAGTGACCGATCCGGGACAGGAGTCACAGATACGCAGTATTTT,CASSDRSGTGVTDTQYF
TRBJ1-3,-,TRBV5-1,-,TGCGCCAGCAGCTTGGAGGGCCAGGGTGCATACACCATATATTTT,CASSLEGQGAYTIYF
TRBJ1-2,-,TRBV6-4,-,TGTGCCAGCAGCGCGGGGGCTCACTATGGCTACACCTTC,CASSAGAHYGYTF
TRBJ2-3,-,TRBV12-3/TRBV12-4,-,TGTGCCAGCAGTCTGGTAGTAACAGATACGCAGTATTTT,CASSLVVTDTQYF
TRBJ2-5,-,TRBV11-2,TRBD1,TGTGCCAGCAGTCGACAGGGCAACTGGGGGGAGACCCAGTACTTC,CASSRQGNWGETQYF
TRBJ2-3,-,TRBV5-1,TRBD2,TGCGCCAGCAGCTTGGGTATTGGGAGGGGATCAGATACGCAGTATTTT,CASSLGIGRGSDTQYF
TRBJ2-5,-,TRBV6-5,-,TGTGCCAGCGGGGCGTGGGTCCAAGAGACCCAGTACTTC,CASGAWVQETQYF
TRBJ2-5,-,TRBV24-1,-,TGTGCCACCAGTGTCCCAGGGCGCGTGGCCCAGTACTTC,CATSVPGRVAQYF
TRBJ1-2,-,TRBV5-1,-,TGCGCCAGCAGCATGTCCCCAGGGATAGAGGGCTACACCTTC,CASSMSPGIEGYTF
TRBJ1-2,-,TRBV29-1,-,TGCAGCGTTGTGGCAGGGCCTAACTATGGCTACACCTTC,CSVVAGPNYGYTF
TRBJ1-3,few,TRBV28,TRBD1,TGTGCCAGCAGTCGACAGGGGCGGGAATCGGGCACCATATATTTT,CASSRQGRESGTIYF
TRBJ1-4,-,TRBV5-1,-,TGCGCCAGCAGCCCCGCGGGAGGGCCAGGGGAAAAACTGTTTTTT,CASSPAGGPGEKLFF
TRBJ2-3,-,TRBV7-8,TRBD2,TGTGCCAGCAGCTTCCCTCTAGCGGGGAGCACAGATACGCAGTATTTT,CASSFPLAGSTDTQYF
TRBJ1-2,-,TRBV5-6,-,TGTGCCAGCAGCTTCGGACAGATTCCCTATGGCTACACCTTC,CASSFGQIPYGYTF